One sample yielded the 7 T cell receptor beta chains listed below, sequenced in a study of CD8 T cells in ankylosing spondylitis. TCRdb ran MiXCR on the 5' RACE reads and lists one entry per CDR3 protein. The sample carries roughly 230,000 distinct CDR3 sequences, roughly 18% recorded once. Input material: blood, either unsorted or a sorted T cell fraction (not recorded which). The receptors here all came from a male donor with ankylosing spondylitis or in good health (not recorded which).

This clonotype was counted many times. The chain joins TRBV7-9 to TRBJ1-1; possibly TRBD1 for D (6 bases). V lost 5 bases and J lost 8, with 24 bases in between. Germline V CDR1 and CDR2: SEHNR, FQNEAQ (reference sequence). This CDR3 is built from 16 residues. The CDR3: CASSPSAGQSILEAFF. The CDR3 region has the DNA TGTGCCAGCAGCCCCTCCGCGGGACAATCGATACTCGAAGCTTTCTTT.

V gene TRBV10-3 combines with J gene TRBJ2-1; 11 positions agree with TRBD2. The CDR3 covers 17 residues. J lost 5 bases, V lost 4 bases, and 10 bases had no gene match. In germline, CDR1 is ENHRY, CDR2 SYGVKD. The CDR3 loop reads CAISVEASGRYHNEQFF. Written as DNA, the CDR3 is TGTGCCATCAGTGTTGAGGCTAGCGGGAGGTACCACAATGAGCAGTTCTTC.

This clonotype was detected only a few times. This chain uses TRBV4-1 with TRBJ2-1, with D possibly TRBD2 on 6 matching bases. CDR3 length equals 17 residues. Germline-derived CDR1 and CDR2 are MGHRA and YSYEKL. Trimming left V 0 bases short and J 0 bases short, with 12 bases between. This CDR3 is CASSQEVAVSSYNEQFF. The CDR3, as DNA: TGCGCCAGCAGCCAAGAAGTAGCGGTGAGCTCCTACAATGAGCAGTTCTTC.

There are a few counts of this clonotype. The chain links TRBV20-1 to TRBJ1-2; D is perhaps TRBD1 (5 bases). CDR1 is DFQATT, CDR2 SNEGSKA, per germline (reference sequence). Trimming removed 0 bases from V and 8 bases from J, with 19 bases in between. This CDR3 is built from 15 residues. CDR3 in amino acids: CSARDTAGTAWGYTF. DNA of the CDR3: TGCAGTGCTAGAGATACTGCCGGGACCGCATGGGGCTACACCTTC.

In this sample, this clonotype turned up a few times. This chain uses TRBV6-5 with TRBJ2-1, with a possible D match to TRBD2 (5 bases). Trimming took 2 bases from V and 16 from J, leaving 18 bases between them. This CDR3 is built from 13 residues. Germline lookup yields CDR1 MNHEY and CDR2 SVGAGI. This chain's CDR3 is CASSYTGGRDLFF. CDR3 sequence (DNA): TGTGCCAGCAGTTACACGGGTGGACGGGATTTATTCTTC.

This clonotype has just a few counts. The chain is built from TRBV29-1 and TRBJ1-1; D unclear. The V end was cut by 7 bases, the J end by 1 base, with 4 bases between. The CDR3 spans 10 residues. Germline V gene lookup returns CDR1 SQVTM and CDR2 ANQGSEA. The CDR3: CSGTNTEAFF. The CDR3 nucleotides are TGCAGCGGAACGAACACTGAAGCTTTCTTT.

This clonotype was detected many times. The rearrangement joins TRBV4-3 to TRBJ1-5; TRBD1 might be the D (6 bases). V lost 0 bases and J lost 1, with 10 bases in between. Germline loops: CDR1 LGHNA, CDR2 YSLEER. The CDR3 totals 16 residues. CDR3 residues: CASSQDFQGSNQPQHF. The DNA for the CDR3 is TGCGCCAGCAGCCAAGATTTCCAGGGGAGCAATCAGCCCCAGCATTTT.